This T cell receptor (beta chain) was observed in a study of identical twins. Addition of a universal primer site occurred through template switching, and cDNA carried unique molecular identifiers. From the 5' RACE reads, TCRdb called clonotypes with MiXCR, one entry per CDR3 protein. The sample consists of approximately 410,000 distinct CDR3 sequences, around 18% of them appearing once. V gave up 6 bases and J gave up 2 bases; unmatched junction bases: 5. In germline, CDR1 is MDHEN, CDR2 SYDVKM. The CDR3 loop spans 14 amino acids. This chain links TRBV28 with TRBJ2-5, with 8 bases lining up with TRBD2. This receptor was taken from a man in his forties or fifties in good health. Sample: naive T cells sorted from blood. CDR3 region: CASRIRLAQETQYF. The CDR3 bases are TGTGCCAGCAGAATCCGACTAGCGCAAGAGACCCAGTACTTC.